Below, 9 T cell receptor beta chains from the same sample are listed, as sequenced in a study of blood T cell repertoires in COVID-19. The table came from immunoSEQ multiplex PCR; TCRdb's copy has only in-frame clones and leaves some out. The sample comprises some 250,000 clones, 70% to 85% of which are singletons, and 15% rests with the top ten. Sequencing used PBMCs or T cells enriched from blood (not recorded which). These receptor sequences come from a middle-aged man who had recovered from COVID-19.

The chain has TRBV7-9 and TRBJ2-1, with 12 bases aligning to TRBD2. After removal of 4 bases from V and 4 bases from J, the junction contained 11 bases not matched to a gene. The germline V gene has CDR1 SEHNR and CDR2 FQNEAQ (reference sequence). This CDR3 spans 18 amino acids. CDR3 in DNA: TGTGCCAGCAGCTCATTAAGACTAGCGGGAGAGGTGTACAATGAGCAGTTCTTC. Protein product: CASSSLRLAGEVYNEQFF. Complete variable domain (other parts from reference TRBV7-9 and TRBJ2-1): DTGVSQNPRHKITKRGQNVTFRCDPISEHNRLYWYRQTLGQGPEFLTYFQNEAQLEKSRLLSDRFSAERPKGSFSTLEIQRTEQGDSAMYLCASSSLRLAGEVYNEQFFGPGTRLTVL.

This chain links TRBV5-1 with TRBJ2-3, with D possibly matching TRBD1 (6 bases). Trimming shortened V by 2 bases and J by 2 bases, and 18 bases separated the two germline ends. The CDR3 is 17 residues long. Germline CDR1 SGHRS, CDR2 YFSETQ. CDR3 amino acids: CASSLPSGQQLTDTQYF. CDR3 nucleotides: TGCGCCAGCAGCTTACCCTCAGGACAGCAACTCACAGATACGCAGTATTTT.

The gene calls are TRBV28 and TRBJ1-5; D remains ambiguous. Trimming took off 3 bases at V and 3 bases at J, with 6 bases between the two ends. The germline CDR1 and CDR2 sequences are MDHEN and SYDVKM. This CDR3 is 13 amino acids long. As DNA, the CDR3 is TGTGCCAGCAGTTTCCGGTACAATCAGCCCCAGCATTTT. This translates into CASSFRYNQPQHF.

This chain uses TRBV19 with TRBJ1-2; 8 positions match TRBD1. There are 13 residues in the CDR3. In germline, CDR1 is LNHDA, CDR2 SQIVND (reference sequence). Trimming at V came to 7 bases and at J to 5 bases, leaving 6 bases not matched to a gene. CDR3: CASTDRGLYGYTF. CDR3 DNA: TGTGCCAGTACCGACAGGGGCCTTTATGGCTACACCTTC.

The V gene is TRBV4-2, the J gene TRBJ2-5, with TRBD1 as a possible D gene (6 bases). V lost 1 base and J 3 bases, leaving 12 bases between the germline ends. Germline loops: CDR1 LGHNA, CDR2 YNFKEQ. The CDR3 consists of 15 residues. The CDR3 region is CASSQGQAYEETQYF. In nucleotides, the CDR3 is TGTGCCAGCAGCCAAGGACAGGCTTACGAAGAGACCCAGTACTTC.

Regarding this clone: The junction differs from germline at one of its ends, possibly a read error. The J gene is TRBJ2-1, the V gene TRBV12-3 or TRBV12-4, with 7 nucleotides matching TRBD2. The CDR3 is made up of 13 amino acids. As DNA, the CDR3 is TGTGCCAGCGGACGGGGGGACTACAGTGAGCAGTTCTTC. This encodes CASGRGDYSEQFF.

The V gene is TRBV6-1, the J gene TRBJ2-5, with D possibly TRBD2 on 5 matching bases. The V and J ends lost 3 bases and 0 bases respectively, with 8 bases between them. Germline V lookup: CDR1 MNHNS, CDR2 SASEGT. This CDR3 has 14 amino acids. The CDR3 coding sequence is TGTGCCAGCAGTGATCCGGGGTACCAAGAGACCCAGTACTTC. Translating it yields CASSDPGYQETQYF.

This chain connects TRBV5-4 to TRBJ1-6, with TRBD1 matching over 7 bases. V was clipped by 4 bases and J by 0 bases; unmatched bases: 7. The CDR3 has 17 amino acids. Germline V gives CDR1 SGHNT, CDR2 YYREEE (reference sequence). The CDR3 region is CASSPGQASSYNSPLHF. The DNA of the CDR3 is TGTGCCAGCAGCCCAGGACAGGCCAGCTCCTATAATTCACCCCTCCACTTT.

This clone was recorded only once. CDR3 protein: CASSQDRSGKNEQFF. CDR3 bases: TGCGCCAGCAGCCAAGACAGGAGCGGGAAGAATGAGCAGTTCTTC. The chain employs TRBV4-1 and TRBJ2-1, with TRBD2 matching 7 bases. CDR3 length: 15 amino acids. Germline V gives CDR1 MGHRA, CDR2 YSYEKL. V gave up 0 bases and J gave up 7 bases; unmatched junction bases: 6.